The subject of this entry is one T cell receptor (beta chain). Its antigen is as yet unknown. Per sample, a minimum of 6.5 million PBMCs were isolated. There were at least 6 micrograms of total RNA extracted from every sample. The sample comes from a study of blood T cells in healthy people across ages. Points from the study as a whole: The unsorted PBMCs prevented any conclusive comparison of naive versus antigen-experienced cells.

CDR1 is ENHRY, CDR2 SYGVKD, per germline. V lost 6 bases and J lost 6; bases outside the gene matches: 10. This CDR3 is built from 14 residues. Through a sample-barcoded 5' primer and a J-beta primer mix, a second PCR was run for roughly 6 to 12 cycles. With 12 random nucleotides, a template-switch adaptor tagged each individual cDNA molecule. In TCRdb, the 5' RACE reads were re-called with MiXCR into one record per CDR3 protein. This table holds fewer than 2,000,000 distinct CDR3 sequences, about 39% found once. The chain has TRBV10-3 and TRBJ1-2; TRBD1 aligns across 7 bases. The source of this sequence is a human donor in good health. The sequencing input was blood. In nucleotides, the CDR3 is TGTGCCATCAGCATTCAAACAGGGGTTGATGGCTACACCTTC. Its protein product is CAISIQTGVDGYTF.